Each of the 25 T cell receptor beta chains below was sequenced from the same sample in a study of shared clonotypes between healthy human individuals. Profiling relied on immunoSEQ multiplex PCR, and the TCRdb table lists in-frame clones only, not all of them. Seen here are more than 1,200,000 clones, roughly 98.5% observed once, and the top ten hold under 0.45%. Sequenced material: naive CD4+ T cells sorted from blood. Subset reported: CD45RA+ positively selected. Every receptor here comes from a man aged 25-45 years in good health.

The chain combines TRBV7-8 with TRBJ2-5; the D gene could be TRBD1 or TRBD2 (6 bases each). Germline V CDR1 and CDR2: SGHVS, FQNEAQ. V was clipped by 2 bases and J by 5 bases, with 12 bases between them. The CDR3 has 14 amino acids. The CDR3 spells CASSLFGGGETQYF. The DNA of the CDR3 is TGTGCCAGCAGCTTATTCGGGGGCGGCGAGACCCAGTACTTC.

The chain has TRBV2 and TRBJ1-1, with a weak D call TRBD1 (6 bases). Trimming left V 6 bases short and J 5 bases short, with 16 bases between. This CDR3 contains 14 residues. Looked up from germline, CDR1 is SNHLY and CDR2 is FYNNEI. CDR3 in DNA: TGTGCCAGCAGAGGTCGGACAGTAAAGACTGAAGCTTTCTTT. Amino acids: CASRGRTVKTEAFF.

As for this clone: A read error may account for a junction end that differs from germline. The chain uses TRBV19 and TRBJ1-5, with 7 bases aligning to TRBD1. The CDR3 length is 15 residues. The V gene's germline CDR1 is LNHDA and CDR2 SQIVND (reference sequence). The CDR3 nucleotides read TGTGCCAGTATTATACAGGGGAATAGCAATCAGCCCCAGCATTTT. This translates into CASIIQGNSNQPQHF.

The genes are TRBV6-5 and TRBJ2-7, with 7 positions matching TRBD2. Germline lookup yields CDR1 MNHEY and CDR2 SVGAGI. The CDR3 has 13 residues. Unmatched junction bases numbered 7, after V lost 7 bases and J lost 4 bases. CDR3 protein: CASTQGREYEQYF. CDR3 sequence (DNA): TGTGCCAGCACCCAAGGGAGGGAGTACGAGCAGTACTTC.

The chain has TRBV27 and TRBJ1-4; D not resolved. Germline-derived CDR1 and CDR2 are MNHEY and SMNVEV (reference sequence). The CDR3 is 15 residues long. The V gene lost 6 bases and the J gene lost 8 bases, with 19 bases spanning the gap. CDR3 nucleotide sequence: TGTGCCAGCAGGGTCGGCGGGCATCATTCGGAAAAACTGTTTTTT. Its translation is CASRVGGHHSEKLFF.

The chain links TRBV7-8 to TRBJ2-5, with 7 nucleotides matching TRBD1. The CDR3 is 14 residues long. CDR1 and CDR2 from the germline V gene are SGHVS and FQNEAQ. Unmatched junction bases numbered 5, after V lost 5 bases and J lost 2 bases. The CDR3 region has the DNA TGTGCCAGCAGCAAAGACAGGGTTCAAGAGACCCAGTACTTC. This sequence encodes CASSKDRVQETQYF. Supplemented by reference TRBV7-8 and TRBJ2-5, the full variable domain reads GAGVSQSPRYKVAKRGQDVALRCDPISGHVSLFWYQQALGQGPEFLTYFQNEAQLDKSGLPSDRFFAERPEGSVSTLKIQRTQQEDSAVYLCASSKDRVQETQYFGPGTRLLVL.

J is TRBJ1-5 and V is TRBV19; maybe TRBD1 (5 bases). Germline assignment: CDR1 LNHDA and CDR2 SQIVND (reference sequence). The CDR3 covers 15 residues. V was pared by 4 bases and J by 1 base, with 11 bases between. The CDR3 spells CASSNVWGSNQPQHF. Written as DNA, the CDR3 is TGTGCCAGTAGTAACGTCTGGGGGAGCAATCAGCCCCAGCATTTT.

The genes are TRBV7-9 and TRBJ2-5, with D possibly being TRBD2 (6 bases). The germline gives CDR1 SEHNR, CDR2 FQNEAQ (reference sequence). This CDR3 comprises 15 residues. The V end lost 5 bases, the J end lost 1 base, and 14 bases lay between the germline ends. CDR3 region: CASSPTGLAQETQYF. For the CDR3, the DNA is TGTGCCAGCAGCCCTACGGGACTCGCCCAAGAGACCCAGTACTTC.

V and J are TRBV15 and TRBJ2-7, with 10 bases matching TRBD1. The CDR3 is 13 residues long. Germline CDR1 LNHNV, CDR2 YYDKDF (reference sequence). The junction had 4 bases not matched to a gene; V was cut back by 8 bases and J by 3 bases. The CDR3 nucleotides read TGTGCCACCGCCAGGGACAGGGGCTACGAGCAGTACTTC. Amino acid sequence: CATARDRGYEQYF.

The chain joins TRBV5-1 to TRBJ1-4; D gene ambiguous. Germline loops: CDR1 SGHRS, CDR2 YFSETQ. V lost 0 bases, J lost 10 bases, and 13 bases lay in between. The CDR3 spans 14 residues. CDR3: CASSLGEGRGKLFF. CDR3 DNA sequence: TGCGCCAGCAGCTTGGGGGAAGGACGGGGAAAACTGTTTTTT. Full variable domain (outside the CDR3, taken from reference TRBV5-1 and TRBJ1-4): KAGVTQTPRYLIKTRGQQVTLSCSPISGHRSVSWYQQTPGQGLQFLFEYFSETQRNKGNFPGRFSGRQFSNSRSEMNVSTLELGDSALYLCASSLGEGRGKLFFGSGTQLSVL.

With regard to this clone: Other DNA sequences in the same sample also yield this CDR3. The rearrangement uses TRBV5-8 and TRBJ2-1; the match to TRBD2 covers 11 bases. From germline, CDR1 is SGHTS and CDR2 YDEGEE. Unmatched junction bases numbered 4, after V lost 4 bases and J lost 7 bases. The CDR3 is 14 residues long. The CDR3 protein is CASSPGLAGNEQFF. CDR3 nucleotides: TGTGCCAGCAGCCCCGGACTAGCGGGTAATGAGCAGTTCTTC. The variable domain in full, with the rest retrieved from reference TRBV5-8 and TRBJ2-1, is EAGVTQSPTHLIKTRGQQATLRCSPISGHTSVYWYQQALGLGLQFLLWYDEGEERNRGNFPPRFSGRQFPNYSSELNVNALELEDSALYLCASSPGLAGNEQFFGPGTRLTVL.

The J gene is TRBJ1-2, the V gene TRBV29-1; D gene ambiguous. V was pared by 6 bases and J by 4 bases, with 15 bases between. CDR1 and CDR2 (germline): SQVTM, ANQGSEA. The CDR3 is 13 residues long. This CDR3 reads CSVVGASPYGYTF. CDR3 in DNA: TGCAGCGTGGTAGGCGCCTCACCCTATGGCTACACCTTC.

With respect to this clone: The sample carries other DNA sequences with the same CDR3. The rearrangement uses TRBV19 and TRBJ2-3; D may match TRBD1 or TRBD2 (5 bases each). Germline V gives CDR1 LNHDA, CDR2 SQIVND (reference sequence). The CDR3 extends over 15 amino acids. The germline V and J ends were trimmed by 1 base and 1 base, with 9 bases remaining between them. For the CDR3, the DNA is TGTGCCAGTAGTATAGGGGGACGTGGCACAGATACGCAGTATTTT. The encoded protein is CASSIGGRGTDTQYF.

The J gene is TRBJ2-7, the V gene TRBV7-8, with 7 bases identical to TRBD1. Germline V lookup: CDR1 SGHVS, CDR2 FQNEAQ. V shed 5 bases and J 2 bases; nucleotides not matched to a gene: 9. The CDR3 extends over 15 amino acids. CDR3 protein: CASSQRTGSPYEQYF. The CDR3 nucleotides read TGTGCCAGCAGCCAGCGGACAGGTAGTCCCTACGAGCAGTACTTC.

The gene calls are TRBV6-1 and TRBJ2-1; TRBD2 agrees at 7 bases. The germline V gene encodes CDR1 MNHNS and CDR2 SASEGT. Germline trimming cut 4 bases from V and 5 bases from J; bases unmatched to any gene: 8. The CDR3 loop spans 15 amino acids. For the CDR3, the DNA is TGTGCCAGCAGTGTTTTGCGGGAGCCCCACAATGAGCAGTTCTTC. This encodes CASSVLREPHNEQFF.

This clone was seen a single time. The CDR3 here is CASSPGLAGVSYEQYF. The CDR3, as DNA: TGTGCCAGCAGCCCGGGACTAGCGGGAGTATCCTACGAGCAGTACTTC. The V gene is TRBV11-2, the J gene TRBJ2-7; 14 bases align to TRBD2. Germline-derived CDR1 and CDR2 are SGHAT and FQNNGV. The ends lost 5 bases at V and 1 base at J; junction bases unmatched: 4. This CDR3 region has 16 residues.

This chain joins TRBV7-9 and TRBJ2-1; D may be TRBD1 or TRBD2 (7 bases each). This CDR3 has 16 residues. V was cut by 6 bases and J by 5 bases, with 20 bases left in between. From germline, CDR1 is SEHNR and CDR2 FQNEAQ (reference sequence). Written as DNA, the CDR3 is TGTGCCAGCAGTCATTGGGAGGGGGCATTTAACAATGAGCAGTTCTTC. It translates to CASSHWEGAFNNEQFF.

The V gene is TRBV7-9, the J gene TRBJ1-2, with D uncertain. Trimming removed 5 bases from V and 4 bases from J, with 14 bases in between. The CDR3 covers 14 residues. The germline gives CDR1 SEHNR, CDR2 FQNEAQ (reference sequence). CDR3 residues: CASSTHQRSYGYTF. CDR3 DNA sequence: TGTGCCAGCAGCACACACCAGAGATCCTATGGCTACACCTTC.

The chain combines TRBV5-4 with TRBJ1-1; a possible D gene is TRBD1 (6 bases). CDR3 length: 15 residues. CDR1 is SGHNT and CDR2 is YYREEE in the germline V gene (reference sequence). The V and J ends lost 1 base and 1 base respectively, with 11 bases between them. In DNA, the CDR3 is TGTGCCAGCAGCTTGAATTTACAGGGGAACACTGAAGCTTTCTTT. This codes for CASSLNLQGNTEAFF. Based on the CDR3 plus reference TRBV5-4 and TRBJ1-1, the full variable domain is ETGVTQSPTHLIKTRGQQVTLRCSSQSGHNTVSWYQQALGQGPQFIFQYYREEENGRGNFPPRFSGLQFPNYSSELNVNALELDDSALYLCASSLNLQGNTEAFFGQGTRLTVV.

The CDR3 region is CASSPSGSPYNEQFF. In nucleotides, the CDR3 is TGTGCCAGCAGCCCGAGCGGGAGCCCCTACAATGAGCAGTTCTTC. The chain recombines TRBV7-9 with TRBJ2-1, with 8 bases fitting TRBD2. Per the germline V gene, CDR1 is SEHNR and CDR2 is FQNEAQ (reference sequence). J gave up 2 bases and V 5 bases, and 5 bases lay outside the gene matches. The CDR3 covers 15 residues.

The CDR3 here is CASSLPTGGYEQYF. The CDR3 coding sequence is TGCGCCAGCAGCTTACCGACAGGGGGGTACGAGCAGTACTTC. This chain links TRBV5-1 with TRBJ2-7; 9 bases line up with TRBD1. The CDR3 has 14 residues. V shed 2 bases, J shed 4 bases, and the junction held 4 bases outside the gene matches. Germline CDR1 SGHRS, CDR2 YFSETQ.

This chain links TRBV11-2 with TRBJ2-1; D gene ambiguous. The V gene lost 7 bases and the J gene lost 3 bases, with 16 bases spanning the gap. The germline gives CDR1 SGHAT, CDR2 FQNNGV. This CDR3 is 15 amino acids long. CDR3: CASISSGFSYNEQFF. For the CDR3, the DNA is TGTGCCAGCATCTCTTCGGGTTTCAGCTACAATGAGCAGTTCTTC.

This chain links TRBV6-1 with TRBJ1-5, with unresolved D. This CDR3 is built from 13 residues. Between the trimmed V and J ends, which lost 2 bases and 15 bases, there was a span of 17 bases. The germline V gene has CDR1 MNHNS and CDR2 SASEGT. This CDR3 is CASSEILHQRPHF. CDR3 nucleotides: TGTGCCAGCAGTGAAATTTTGCATCAACGACCGCATTTT.

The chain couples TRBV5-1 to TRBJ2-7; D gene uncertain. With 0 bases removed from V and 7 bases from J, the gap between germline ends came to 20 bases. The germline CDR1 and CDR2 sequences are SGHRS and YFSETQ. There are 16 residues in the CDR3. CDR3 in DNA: TGCGCCAGCAGCTTGGCCGTCCCTCGTGTGGAGATGGAGCAGTACTTC. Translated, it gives CASSLAVPRVEMEQYF.

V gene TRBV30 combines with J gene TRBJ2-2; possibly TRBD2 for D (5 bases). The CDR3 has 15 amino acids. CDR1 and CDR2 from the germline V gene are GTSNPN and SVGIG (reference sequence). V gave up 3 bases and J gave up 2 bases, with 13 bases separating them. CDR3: CAWSERAGNTGELFF. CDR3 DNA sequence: TGTGCCTGGAGCGAACGGGCGGGTAACACCGGGGAGCTGTTTTTT.